This passage covers 24 T cell receptor beta chains from one sample sequenced in a study of cytomegalovirus exposure and HLA in healthy donors. Both 60 Vbeta primers and 13 Jbeta primers went into the PCR. Only in-frame clones appear in the TCRdb table, and some are missing; sequencing was by immunoSEQ multiplex PCR. The sample consists of 95,000 to 100,000 clones, roughly three quarters of them appearing once. Sequenced sample: PBMCs. The receptor source for this set is a man aged 35-49 years in good health and CMV-seronegative.

CDR3 sequence: CASSSNPRVDGYTF. The CDR3, as DNA: TGTGCCAGCAGTTCCAACCCCAGGGTGGATGGCTACACCTTC. This chain connects TRBV6-6 to TRBJ1-2; D is possibly TRBD1 (5 bases). Germline V lookup: CDR1 MNHNY, CDR2 SVGAGI (reference sequence). V was clipped by 4 bases and J by 6 bases, with 15 bases between them. The CDR3 is 14 amino acids.

The chain couples TRBV10-3 to TRBJ2-3; the D gene is possibly TRBD1 (7 bases). The germline gives CDR1 ENHRY, CDR2 SYGVKD. The CDR3 consists of 16 residues. V was trimmed by 4 bases and J by 4 bases, leaving 18 bases between them. The CDR3: CAISGGDSARADTQYF. The CDR3 nucleotides read TGTGCCATCAGTGGGGGGGACAGTGCTAGGGCAGATACGCAGTATTTT.

This rearrangement joins TRBV11-2 to TRBJ2-7, with D possibly TRBD1 on 5 matching bases. With 5 bases removed from V and 3 bases from J, the gap between germline ends came to 17 bases. CDR1 and CDR2 from the germline V gene are SGHAT and FQNNGV. The CDR3 is 15 amino acids. CDR3 sequence reads: CASSVNSQQGYEQYV. CDR3 sequence (DNA): TGTGCCAGCAGCGTAAATTCCCAGCAGGGCTACGAGCAGTACGTC.

The chain employs TRBV7-2 and TRBJ1-1; no firm D call. Germline V gives CDR1 SGHTA, CDR2 FQGNSA. Trimming took off 5 bases at V and 1 base at J, with 14 bases between the two ends. There are 15 residues in the CDR3. The CDR3, as DNA: TGTGCCAGCAGCCCTGCACTGCGGGAGAACACTGAAGCTTTCTTT. Translation gives CASSPALRENTEAFF.

This clone was seen once. This rearrangement joins TRBV29-1 to TRBJ1-1; D is possibly TRBD1 (5 bases). Trimming left V 7 bases short and J 0 bases short, with 12 bases between. In germline, CDR1 is SQVTM, CDR2 ANQGSEA. This CDR3 has 13 amino acids. The CDR3 DNA sequence: TGCAGCGCCCAGGGTGGGATGAACACTGAAGCTTTCTTT. This codes for CSAQGGMNTEAFF.

The chain is built from TRBV9 and TRBJ2-3; 8 positions agree with TRBD2. V dropped 4 bases and J dropped 0; count of bases not matched to a gene: 16. The V gene's germline CDR1 is SGDLS and CDR2 YYNGEE. The CDR3 has 19 amino acids. The CDR3 DNA reads as TGTGCCAGCAGCTTAGCTTACGGGGGGGAGGGGCGTAGCACAGATACGCAGTATTTT. Its translation: CASSLAYGGEGRSTDTQYF.

The chain recombines TRBV10-3 with TRBJ1-3; TRBD1 matches at 7 bases. Germline lookup yields CDR1 ENHRY and CDR2 SYGVKD. Unmatched junction bases numbered 10, after V lost 10 bases and J lost 4 bases. This CDR3 spans 14 amino acids. CDR3 region: CATRRGREGNTIYF. The CDR3 DNA is TGTGCCACCCGGAGGGGGCGTGAAGGAAACACCATATATTTT.

CDR3 sequence (DNA): TGTGCCAGCTCACCCTACCGGGACAGGGGCGAGAACACTGAAGCTTTCTTT. The encoded protein is CASSPYRDRGENTEAFF. The J gene is TRBJ1-1, the V gene TRBV18; 10 positions match TRBD1. The CDR3 consists of 17 residues. The V and J ends lost 3 bases and 1 base, in that order; junction bases with no gene match: 8. Germline CDR1 KGHSH, CDR2 LQKENI.

This clone appeared a few times. The chain joins TRBV7-2 to TRBJ1-5; 7 bases fit TRBD1. Germline V lookup: CDR1 SGHTA, CDR2 FQGNSA. V was clipped by 4 bases and J by 3 bases; unmatched bases: 9. The length of the CDR3 is 16 residues. CDR3 in amino acids: CASSYLGQALNQPQHF. For the CDR3, the DNA is TGTGCCAGCAGCTACCTAGGACAGGCCCTCAATCAGCCCCAGCATTTT.

The rearrangement links TRBV6-5 to TRBJ1-2; TRBD1 matches 9 bases. Looked up from germline, CDR1 is MNHEY and CDR2 is SVGAGI. The CDR3 contains 13 residues. J lost 7 bases, V lost 5 bases, and 5 bases had no gene match. In DNA, the CDR3 is TGTGCCAGCAGTGCTGGGACAGGGAGTGGCTACACCTTC. Translating it yields CASSAGTGSGYTF.

V gene TRBV6-5 combines with J gene TRBJ1-2, with D hard to call. V lost 2 bases and J 8 bases, leaving 18 bases between the germline ends. The germline V gene encodes CDR1 MNHEY and CDR2 SVGAGI. The CDR3 is 15 residues long. The CDR3 DNA reads TGTGCCAGCAGTTACCAGTTCAAACCTGGAGGGGGCTACACCTTC. It encodes CASSYQFKPGGGYTF.

V and J are TRBV5-6 and TRBJ1-2; no reliable D call. V dropped 0 bases and J dropped 4 bases, with 10 bases sitting between them. CDR1 is SGHDT and CDR2 is YYEEEE in the germline V gene. The CDR3 length is 14 residues. The CDR3 DNA reads as TGTGCCAGCAGCTTGGTGGCGGGGTCCTATGGCTACACCTTC. Translated: CASSLVAGSYGYTF.

To note about this clone: One end of the junction fails to match germline, which may point to a read error. The gene calls are TRBV5-4 and TRBJ2-2; 9 bases agree with TRBD1. From germline, CDR1 is SGHNT and CDR2 YYREEE (reference sequence). The CDR3 has 16 residues. The DNA of the CDR3 is TGCGCCAGCAGCCACGGACAGGGGTGGTACACCGGGGAGCTGTTTTTT. Its translation: CASSHGQGWYTGELFF.

This chain joins TRBV18 and TRBJ2-7, with 7 bases matching TRBD1. Germline CDR1 reads KGHSH; CDR2 reads LQKENI. This CDR3 region has 12 residues. V lost 6 bases to trimming and J lost 6 bases; unmatched junction nucleotides: 5. The CDR3 region has the DNA TGTGCCAGCTCTCGACAGGGCGGCGAGCAGTACTTC. This codes for CASSRQGGEQYF. The full variable domain, its missing parts supplied by reference TRBV18 and TRBJ2-7, is NAGVMQNPRHLVRRRGQEARLRCSPMKGHSHVYWYRQLPEEGLKFMVYLQKENIIDESGMPKERFSAEFPKEGPSILRIQQVVRGDSAAYFCASSRQGGEQYFGPGTRLTVT.

The rearrangement links TRBV21-1 to TRBJ2-5; the table gives TRBD2 as D, unverified against the DNA. TRBV21-1 is described as a pseudogene. This CDR3 has 18 amino acids. The CDR3 sequence: CASGTEAHQDGAQETQYF. The CDR3 bases are TGTGCCAGCGGTACGGAAGCGCACCAAGACGGTGCTCAAGAGACCCAGTACTTC.

This clone has only one observation. The CDR3 spells CASSLGLAGVGNQYF. For the CDR3, the DNA is TGTGCCAGCAGCTTAGGACTAGCGGGGGTTGGAAACCAGTACTTC. The chain carries TRBV7-8 and TRBJ2-5; 12 bases are shared with TRBD2. CDR3 size: 15 residues. V trimming: 1 base; J trimming: 10 bases; junction bases outside the gene matches: 7. The germline V gene has CDR1 SGHVS and CDR2 FQNEAQ.

The chain joins TRBV10-1 to TRBJ2-5, with 10 bases matching TRBD2. After removal of 4 bases from V and 3 bases from J, the junction contained 2 bases not matched to a gene. The CDR3 loop spans 14 amino acids. Per the germline V gene, CDR1 is WNHNN and CDR2 is SYGVQD (reference sequence). The CDR3 DNA sequence: TGCGCCAGCAGTGCCGGGACTAGCGAAGAGACCCAGTACTTC. As protein: CASSAGTSEETQYF.

This chain joins TRBV28 and TRBJ2-7; a weak D match, TRBD2 (6 bases). Trimming left V 5 bases short and J 4 bases short, with 18 bases between. CDR1 is MDHEN and CDR2 is SYDVKM in the germline V gene. The CDR3 covers 15 residues. The CDR3 reads CASSPGGVMPYEQYV. The CDR3 DNA reads as TGTGCCAGCAGTCCCGGCGGGGTGATGCCTTACGAGCAGTACGTC.

The rearrangement links TRBV6-1 to TRBJ2-7, with 9 positions matching TRBD1. This CDR3 region has 14 residues. Germline V gives CDR1 MNHNS, CDR2 SASEGT. V trimming: 6 bases; J trimming: 0 bases; junction bases outside the gene matches: 3. Here the CDR3 DNA reads TGTGCCAGCAGACCGGGACAGGGCTCCTACGAGCAGTACTTC. This sequence encodes CASRPGQGSYEQYF.

The V call is TRBV19, the J call TRBJ1-2; D perhaps matches TRBD1 (5 bases). V was pared by 6 bases and J by 1 base, with 15 bases between. CDR1 is LNHDA, CDR2 SQIVND, per germline (reference sequence). The length of the CDR3 is 15 residues. In DNA, the CDR3 is TGTGCCAGTAGCCGGGCCGCGGGGGGTAACTATGGCTACACCTTC. It encodes CASSRAAGGNYGYTF. Combining the CDR3 with reference TRBV19 and TRBJ1-2 gives the whole variable domain DGGITQSPKYLFRKEGQNVTLSCEQNLNHDAMYWYRQDPGQGLRLIYYSQIVNDFQKGDIAEGYSVSREKKESFPLTVTSAQKNPTAFYLCASSRAAGGNYGYTFGSGTRLTVV.

CDR3 DNA: TGTGCTTCTAGCGGGAGCGGGGGGTCAGATACGCAGTATTTT. Translating it yields CASSGSGGSDTQYF. The chain combines TRBV7-8 with TRBJ2-3, with TRBD2 matching 10 bases. The CDR3 has 14 amino acids. The germline CDR1 and CDR2 sequences are SGHVS and FQNEAQ.

The V call is TRBV9, the J call TRBJ2-3; 10 nucleotides align to TRBD2. J gave up 6 bases and V 0 bases, and 7 bases lay outside the gene matches. The CDR3 runs to 16 residues. Germline V CDR1 and CDR2: SGDLS, YYNGEE. CDR3 sequence: CASSVGVLAGSDTQYF. The CDR3 bases are TGTGCCAGCAGCGTAGGGGTACTAGCGGGGTCCGATACGCAGTATTTT.

The J gene is TRBJ1-1, the V gene TRBV19; D is perhaps TRBD1 (5 bases). Deletions cut 10 bases from V and 0 bases from J, with 12 bases between. The germline gives CDR1 LNHDA, CDR2 SQIVND (reference sequence). The CDR3 spans 13 residues. The CDR3 loop reads CATTGRVNTEAFF. The CDR3 DNA is TGTGCCACTACTGGCAGGGTGAACACTGAAGCTTTCTTT. The whole variable domain, remainder taken from reference TRBV19 and TRBJ1-1, is DGGITQSPKYLFRKEGQNVTLSCEQNLNHDAMYWYRQDPGQGLRLIYYSQIVNDFQKGDIAEGYSVSREKKESFPLTVTSAQKNPTAFYLCATTGRVNTEAFFGQGTRLTVV.

The rearrangement joins TRBV2 to TRBJ2-5, with no clear D. This CDR3 has 10 residues. The germline V and J ends were trimmed by 5 bases and 9 bases, with 7 bases remaining between them. CDR1 and CDR2 (germline): SNHLY, FYNNEI. This chain's CDR3 is CASSTQAQYF. The CDR3 DNA sequence: TGTGCCAGCAGTACTCAGGCCCAGTACTTC.